This T cell receptor beta chain originates from a study of blood T cells in healthy people across ages. The CDR3 covers 16 residues. V lost 4 bases, J lost 7 bases, and 23 bases lay in between. Germline values: CDR1 SGDLS, CDR2 YYNGEE. Combining a sample-barcoded 5' primer with a J-beta primer mix, a second PCR ran for roughly 6 to 11 cycles. Each TCR beta cDNA got a 12-nucleotide random molecular identifier. Each CDR3 protein is one row after TCRdb ran MiXCR on the 5' RACE reads. The sample holds about 800,000 distinct CDR3 sequences; around 25% are singletons and the top ten take approximately 4%. A further study also used this sample, focusing on T cells of mothers and their children.

The chain uses TRBV9 and TRBJ2-5; D is undetermined. The receptor was derived from a boy aged 5-17 years in good health. The sequenced sample consisted of blood. CDR3 bases: TGTGCCAGCAGCCCATTCTCGAATGTTGGGGTAGGGACCCAGTACTTC. Protein sequence: CASSPFSNVGVGTQYF.